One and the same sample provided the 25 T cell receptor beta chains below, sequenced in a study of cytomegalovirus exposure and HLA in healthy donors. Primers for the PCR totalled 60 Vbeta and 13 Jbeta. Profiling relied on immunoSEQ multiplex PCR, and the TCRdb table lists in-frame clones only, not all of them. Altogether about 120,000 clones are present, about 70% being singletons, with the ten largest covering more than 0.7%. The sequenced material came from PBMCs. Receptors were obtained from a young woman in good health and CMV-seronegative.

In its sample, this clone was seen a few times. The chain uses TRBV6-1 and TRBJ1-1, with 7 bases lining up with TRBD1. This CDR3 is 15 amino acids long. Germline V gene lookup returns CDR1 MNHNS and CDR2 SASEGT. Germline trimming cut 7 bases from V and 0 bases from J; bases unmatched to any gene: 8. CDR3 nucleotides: TGTGCCAGCAAACAGGGGTCAGCCTTGAACACTGAAGCTTTCTTT. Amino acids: CASKQGSALNTEAFF.

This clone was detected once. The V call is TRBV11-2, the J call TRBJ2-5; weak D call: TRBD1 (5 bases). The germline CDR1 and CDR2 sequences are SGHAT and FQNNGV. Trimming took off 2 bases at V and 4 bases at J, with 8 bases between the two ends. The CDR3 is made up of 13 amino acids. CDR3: CASSLSQGETQYF. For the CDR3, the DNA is TGTGCCAGCAGCTTATCTCAGGGAGAGACCCAGTACTTC.

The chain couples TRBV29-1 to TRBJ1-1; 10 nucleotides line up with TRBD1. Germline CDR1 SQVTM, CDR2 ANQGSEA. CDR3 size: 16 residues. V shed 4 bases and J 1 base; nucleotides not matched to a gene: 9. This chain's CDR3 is CSVGAATGGANTEAFF. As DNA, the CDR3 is TGCAGCGTTGGAGCGGCGACAGGGGGCGCGAACACTGAAGCTTTCTTT.

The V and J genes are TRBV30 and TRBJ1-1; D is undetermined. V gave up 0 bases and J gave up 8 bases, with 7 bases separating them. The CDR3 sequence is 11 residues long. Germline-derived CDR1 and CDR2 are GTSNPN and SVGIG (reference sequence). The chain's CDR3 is CAWSVGPEAFF. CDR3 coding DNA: TGTGCCTGGAGTGTGGGCCCCGAAGCTTTCTTT.

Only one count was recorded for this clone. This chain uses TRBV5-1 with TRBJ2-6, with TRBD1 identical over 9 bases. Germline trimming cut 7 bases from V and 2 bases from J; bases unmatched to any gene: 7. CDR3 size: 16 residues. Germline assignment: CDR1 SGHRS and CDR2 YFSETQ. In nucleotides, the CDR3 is TGCGCCAGCCGTCCCGGGACAGGGACTGGGGCCAACGTCCTGACTTTC. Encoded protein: CASRPGTGTGANVLTF.

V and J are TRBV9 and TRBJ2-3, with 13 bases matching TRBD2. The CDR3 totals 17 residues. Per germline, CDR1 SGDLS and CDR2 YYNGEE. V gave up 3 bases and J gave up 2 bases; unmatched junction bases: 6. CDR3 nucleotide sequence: TGTGCCAGCAGCGCCCAACTAGCGGGGGGGCTCACAGATACGCAGTATTTT. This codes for CASSAQLAGGLTDTQYF.

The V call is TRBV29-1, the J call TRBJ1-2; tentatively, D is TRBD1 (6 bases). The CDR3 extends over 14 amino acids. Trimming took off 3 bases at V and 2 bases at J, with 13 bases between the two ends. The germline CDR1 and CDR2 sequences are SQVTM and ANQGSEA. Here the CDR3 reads CSVEGRGRNYGYTF. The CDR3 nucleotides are TGCAGCGTTGAGGGGAGGGGGAGGAACTATGGCTACACCTTC. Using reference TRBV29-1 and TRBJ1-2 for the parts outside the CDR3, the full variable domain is SAVISQKPSRDICQRGTSLTIQCQVDSQVTMMFWYRQQPGQSLTLIATANQGSEATYESGFVIDKFPISRPNLTFSTLTVSNMSPEDSSIYLCSVEGRGRNYGYTFGSGTRLTVV.

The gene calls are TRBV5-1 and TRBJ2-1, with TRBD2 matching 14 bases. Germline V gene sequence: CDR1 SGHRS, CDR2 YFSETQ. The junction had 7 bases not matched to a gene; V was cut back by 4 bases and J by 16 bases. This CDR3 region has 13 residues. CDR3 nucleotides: TGCGCCAGCAGCCTCGGACTAGCGGGAGGTAAATTCTTC. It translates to CASSLGLAGGKFF. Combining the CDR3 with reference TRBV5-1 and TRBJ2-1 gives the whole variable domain KAGVTQTPRYLIKTRGQQVTLSCSPISGHRSVSWYQQTPGQGLQFLFEYFSETQRNKGNFPGRFSGRQFSNSRSEMNVSTLELGDSALYLCASSLGLAGGKFFGPGTRLTVL.

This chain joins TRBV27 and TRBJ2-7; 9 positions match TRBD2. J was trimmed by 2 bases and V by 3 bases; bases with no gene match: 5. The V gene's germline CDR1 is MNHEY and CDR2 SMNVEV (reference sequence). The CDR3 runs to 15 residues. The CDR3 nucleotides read TGTGCCAGCAGTTTTCGGCTAGCGGGAACCTACGAGCAGTACTTC. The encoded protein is CASSFRLAGTYEQYF.

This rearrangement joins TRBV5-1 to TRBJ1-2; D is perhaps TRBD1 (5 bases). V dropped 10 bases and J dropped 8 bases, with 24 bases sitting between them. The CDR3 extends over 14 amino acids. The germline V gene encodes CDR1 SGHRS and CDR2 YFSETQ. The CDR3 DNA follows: TGCGCCTCCAATTTGGGGCAGGGAGGAGGAGGCTACACCTTC. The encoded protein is CASNLGQGGGGYTF.

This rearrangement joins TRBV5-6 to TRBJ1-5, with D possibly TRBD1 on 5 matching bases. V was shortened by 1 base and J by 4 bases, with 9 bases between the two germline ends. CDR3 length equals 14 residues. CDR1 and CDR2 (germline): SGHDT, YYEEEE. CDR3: CASSLRQINQPQHF. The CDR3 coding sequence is TGTGCCAGCAGCTTGAGACAGATTAATCAGCCCCAGCATTTT.

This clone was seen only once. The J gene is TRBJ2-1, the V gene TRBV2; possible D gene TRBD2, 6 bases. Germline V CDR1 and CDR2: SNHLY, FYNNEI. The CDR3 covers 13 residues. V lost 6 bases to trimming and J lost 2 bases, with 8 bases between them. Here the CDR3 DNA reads TGTGCCAGCAGGGCGGGACCCTACAATGAGCAGTTCTTC. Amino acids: CASRAGPYNEQFF.

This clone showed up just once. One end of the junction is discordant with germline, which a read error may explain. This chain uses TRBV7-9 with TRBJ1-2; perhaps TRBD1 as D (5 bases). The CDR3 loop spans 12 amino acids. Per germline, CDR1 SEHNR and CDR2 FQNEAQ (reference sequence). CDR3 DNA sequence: TGTTCCAGCAGTTTAACCGGGGGGGGCTACACCTTC. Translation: CSSSLTGGGYTF. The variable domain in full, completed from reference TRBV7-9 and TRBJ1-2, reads DTGVSQNPRHKITKRGQNVTFRCDPISEHNRLYWYRQTLGQGPEFLTYFQNEAQLEKSRLLSDRFSAERPKGSFSTLEIQRTEQGDSAMYLCSSSLTGGGYTFGSGTRLTVV.

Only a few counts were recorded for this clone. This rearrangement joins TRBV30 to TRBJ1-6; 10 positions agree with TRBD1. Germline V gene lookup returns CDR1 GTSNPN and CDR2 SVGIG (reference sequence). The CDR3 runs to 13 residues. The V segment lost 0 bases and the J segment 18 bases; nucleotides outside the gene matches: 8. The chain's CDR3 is CAWSVVGDRGYHF. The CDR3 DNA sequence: TGTGCCTGGAGTGTAGTGGGGGACAGGGGATACCACTTT.

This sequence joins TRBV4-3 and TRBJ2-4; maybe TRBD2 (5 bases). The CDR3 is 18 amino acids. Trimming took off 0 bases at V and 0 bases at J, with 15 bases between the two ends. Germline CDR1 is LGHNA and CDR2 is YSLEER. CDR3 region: CASSQDTLGAVAKNIQYF. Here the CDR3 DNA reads TGCGCCAGCAGCCAAGATACCCTAGGAGCGGTAGCCAAAAACATTCAGTACTTC.

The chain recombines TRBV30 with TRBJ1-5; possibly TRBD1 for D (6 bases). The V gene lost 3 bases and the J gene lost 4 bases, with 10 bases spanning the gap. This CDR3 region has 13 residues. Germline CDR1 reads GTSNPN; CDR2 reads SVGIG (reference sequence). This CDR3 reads CAWSLRGNQPQHF. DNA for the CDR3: TGTGCCTGGAGCCTCAGGGGAAATCAGCCCCAGCATTTT. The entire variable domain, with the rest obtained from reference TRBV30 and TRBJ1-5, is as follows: SQTIHQWPATLVQPVGSPLSLECTVEGTSNPNLYWYRQAAGRGLQLLFYSVGIGQISSEVPQNLSASRPQDRQFILSSKKLLLSDSGFYLCAWSLRGNQPQHFGDGTRLSIL.

Here the CDR3 DNA reads TGTGCCAGCAGCTGGGGACAAGGGTATGGCTACACCTTC. Amino acid sequence: CASSWGQGYGYTF. The chain carries TRBV7-8 and TRBJ1-2; TRBD1 is a possible D gene (6 bases). This CDR3 is built from 13 residues. Per germline, CDR1 SGHVS and CDR2 FQNEAQ. Trimming removed 4 bases at V and 5 bases at J, with 11 bases between.

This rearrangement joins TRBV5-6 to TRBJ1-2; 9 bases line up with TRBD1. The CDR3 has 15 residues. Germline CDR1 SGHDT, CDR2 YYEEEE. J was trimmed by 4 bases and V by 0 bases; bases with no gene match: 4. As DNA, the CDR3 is TGTGCCAGCAGCTTGGGGGACAGGGATAGCTATGGCTACACCTTC. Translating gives CASSLGDRDSYGYTF.

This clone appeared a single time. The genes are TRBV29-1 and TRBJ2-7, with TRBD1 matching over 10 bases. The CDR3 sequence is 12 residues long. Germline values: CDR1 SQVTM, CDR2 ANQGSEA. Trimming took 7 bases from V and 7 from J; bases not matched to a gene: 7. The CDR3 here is CSADRGPGEQYF. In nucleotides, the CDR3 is TGCAGCGCCGACAGGGGGCCTGGGGAGCAGTACTTC.

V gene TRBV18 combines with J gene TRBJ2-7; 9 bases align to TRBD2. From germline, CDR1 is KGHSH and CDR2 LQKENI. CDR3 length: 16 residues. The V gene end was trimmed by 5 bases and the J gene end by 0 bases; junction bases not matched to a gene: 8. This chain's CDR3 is CASSALAGLSSYEQYF. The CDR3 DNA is TGTGCCAGCTCAGCCCTAGCGGGGTTGAGCTCCTACGAGCAGTACTTC.

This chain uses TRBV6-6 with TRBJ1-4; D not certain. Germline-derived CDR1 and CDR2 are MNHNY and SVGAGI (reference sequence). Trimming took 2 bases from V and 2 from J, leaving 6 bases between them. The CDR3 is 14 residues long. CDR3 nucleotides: TGTGCCAGCAGTTACGAGGTGACTAATGAAAAACTGTTTTTT. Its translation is CASSYEVTNEKLFF.

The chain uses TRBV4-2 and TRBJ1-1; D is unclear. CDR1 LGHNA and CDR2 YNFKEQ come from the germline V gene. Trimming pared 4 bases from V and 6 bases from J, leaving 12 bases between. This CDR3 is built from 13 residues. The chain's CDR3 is CASSPEAAAEAFF. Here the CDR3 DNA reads TGTGCCAGCAGCCCCGAGGCGGCTGCTGAAGCTTTCTTT.

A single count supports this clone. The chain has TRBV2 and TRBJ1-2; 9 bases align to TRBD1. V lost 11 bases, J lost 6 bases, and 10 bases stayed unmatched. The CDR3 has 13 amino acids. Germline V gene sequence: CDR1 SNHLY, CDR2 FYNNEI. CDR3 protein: CARKGQGLNGYTF. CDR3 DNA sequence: TGTGCCCGCAAGGGACAGGGATTGAATGGCTACACCTTC. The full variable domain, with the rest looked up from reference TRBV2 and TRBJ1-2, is EPEVTQTPSHQVTQMGQEVILRCVPISNHLYFYWYRQILGQKVEFLVSFYNNEISEKSEIFDDQFSVERPDGSNFTLKIRSTKLEDSAMYFCARKGQGLNGYTFGSGTRLTVV.

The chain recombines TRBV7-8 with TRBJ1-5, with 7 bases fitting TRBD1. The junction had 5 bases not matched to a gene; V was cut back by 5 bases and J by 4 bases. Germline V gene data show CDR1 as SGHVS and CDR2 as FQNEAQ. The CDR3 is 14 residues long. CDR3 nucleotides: TGTGCCAGCAGCCCCGGGACAGCAAATCAGCCCCAGCATTTT. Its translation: CASSPGTANQPQHF.

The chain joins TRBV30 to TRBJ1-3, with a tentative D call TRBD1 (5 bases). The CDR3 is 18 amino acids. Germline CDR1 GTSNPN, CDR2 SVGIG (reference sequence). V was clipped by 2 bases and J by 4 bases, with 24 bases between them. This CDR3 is CAWSTTRTHGTFGNTIYF. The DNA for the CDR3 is TGTGCCTGGAGTACGACTCGGACCCATGGGACTTTCGGAAACACCATATATTTT.